This T cell receptor beta chain is from a study of shared clonotypes between healthy human individuals. As regards this clone: What it binds is not known.

The CDR3 runs to 15 residues. In germline, CDR1 is KGHSH, CDR2 LQKENI. V gave up 2 bases and J gave up 2 bases, with 13 bases separating them. Produced via immunoSEQ multiplex PCR; TCRdb's table is partial and in-frame only. Of some 1,100,000 clones in the sample, roughly 74% were seen once. Broader study findings: As a rule, naive subsets had a larger estimated richness than memory subsets.

There were no recent acute infections or vaccinations among the donors, who were healthy HIV-negative adults. The sequence was collected from a man younger than 35 in good health. Some clones in this sample may be carry-over from other donors' samples. The rearrangement uses TRBV18 and TRBJ2-7; a possible D gene is TRBD2 (6 bases). The sample was memory CD4+ T cells from PBMCs. The subset denotes: CD45RA-negative fraction. CDR3 sequence reads: CASSPNIPGAYEQYF. The CDR3 DNA sequence: TGTGCCAGCTCACCAAACATTCCGGGGGCCTACGAGCAGTACTTC.